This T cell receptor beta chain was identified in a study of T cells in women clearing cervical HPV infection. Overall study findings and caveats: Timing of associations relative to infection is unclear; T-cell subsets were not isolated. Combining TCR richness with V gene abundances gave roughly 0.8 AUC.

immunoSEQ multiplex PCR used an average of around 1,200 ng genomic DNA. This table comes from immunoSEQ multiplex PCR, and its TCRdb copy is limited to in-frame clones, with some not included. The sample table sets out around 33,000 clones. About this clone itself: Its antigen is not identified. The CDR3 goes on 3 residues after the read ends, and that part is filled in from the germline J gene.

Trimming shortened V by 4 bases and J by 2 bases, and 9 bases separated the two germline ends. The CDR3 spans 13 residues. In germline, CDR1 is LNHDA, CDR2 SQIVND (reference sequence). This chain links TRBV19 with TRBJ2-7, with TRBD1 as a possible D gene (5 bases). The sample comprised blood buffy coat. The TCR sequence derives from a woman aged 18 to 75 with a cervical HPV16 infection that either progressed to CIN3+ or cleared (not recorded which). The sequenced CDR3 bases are TGTGCCAGTAGTAACCAGGGCGCCTACGAG. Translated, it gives CASSNQGAYE. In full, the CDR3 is CASSNQGAYEQYF. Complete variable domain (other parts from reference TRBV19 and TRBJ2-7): DGGITQSPKYLFRKEGQNVTLSCEQNLNHDAMYWYRQDPGQGLRLIYYSQIVNDFQKGDIAEGYSVSREKKESFPLTVTSAQKNPTAFYLCASSNQGAYEQYFGPGTRLTVT.